Below are 13 T cell receptor beta chains sequenced from a single sample in a study of shared clonotypes between healthy human individuals. Libraries were prepared by immunoSEQ multiplex PCR; TCRdb keeps only in-frame clonotypes and omits some of them. The top ten hold 0.4% to 0.55% of the sample, which has about 1.5 million clones, 98% seen once. The sequencing sample was made of naive CD4+ T cells sorted from blood. Subset described: CD45RA+ positively selected. Every receptor here comes from a man aged 25 to 40 in good health.

This chain links TRBV7-9 with TRBJ2-1; D uncertain. Trimming pared 2 bases from V and 1 base from J, leaving 18 bases between. CDR3 size: 18 residues. Per the germline V gene, CDR1 is SEHNR and CDR2 is FQNEAQ (reference sequence). The CDR3 DNA follows: TGTGCCAGCAGCTTAACGGTCGCAGCGCTGGGGTCCTACAATGAGCAGTTCTTC. It specifies CASSLTVAALGSYNEQFF.

Comments on this clone: The sample carries other DNA sequences with the same CDR3. The chain recombines TRBV7-2 with TRBJ2-5; 9 bases line up with TRBD2. The CDR3 runs to 14 residues. Germline CDR1 reads SGHTA; CDR2 reads FQGNSA. V shed 1 base and J 3 bases; nucleotides not matched to a gene: 0. CDR3 in amino acids: CASSLGLAEETQYF. In DNA form, the CDR3 reads TGTGCCAGCAGCTTAGGACTAGCGGAAGAGACCCAGTACTTC.

This chain joins TRBV30 and TRBJ1-1, with D possibly TRBD1 on 5 matching bases. CDR1 is GTSNPN, CDR2 SVGIG, per germline (reference sequence). Trimming removed 5 bases from V and 3 bases from J, with 7 bases in between. The CDR3 length is 11 residues. CDR3 residues: CAWYRHTEAFF. The DNA for the CDR3 is TGTGCCTGGTACAGGCACACTGAAGCTTTCTTT.

The chain recombines TRBV7-6 with TRBJ2-5, with unresolved D. V lost 5 bases and J lost 6, with 10 bases in between. The CDR3 runs to 12 residues. CDR1 and CDR2 (germline): SGHVS, FNYEAQ. CDR3 sequence: CASSPSDKTQYF. Here the CDR3 DNA reads TGTGCCAGCAGCCCGTCTGACAAGACCCAGTACTTC.

The CDR3: CASSPRLADPYEQYF. The CDR3, as DNA: TGTGCCAGCAGCCCCAGACTAGCGGACCCCTACGAGCAGTACTTC. This sequence joins TRBV9 and TRBJ2-7; 9 nucleotides agree with TRBD2. There are 15 residues in the CDR3. Germline CDR1 and CDR2: SGDLS and YYNGEE. With V trimmed by 4 bases and J by 2 bases, 7 bases remained unmatched.

CDR3 nucleotide sequence: TGTGCCAGCAGCCCCTTTGCCGGGAACTACAATGAGCAGTTCTTC. It translates to CASSPFAGNYNEQFF. This chain joins TRBV7-3 and TRBJ2-1; maybe TRBD2 (5 bases). The length of the CDR3 is 15 residues. Trimming left V 5 bases short and J 3 bases short, with 14 bases between. CDR1 is SGHTA and CDR2 is FQGTGA in the germline V gene. The full variable domain, rest sourced from reference TRBV7-3 and TRBJ2-1, is GAGVSQTPSNKVTEKGKYVELRCDPISGHTALYWYRQSLGQGPEFLIYFQGTGAADDSGLPNDRFFAVRPEGSVSTLKIQRTERGDSAVYLCASSPFAGNYNEQFFGPGTRLTVL.

A word on this clone: This sample also contains other DNA sequences that code for the same CDR3. The chain employs TRBV5-1 and TRBJ2-3, with a weak D call TRBD1 (6 bases). The CDR3 is made up of 14 amino acids. V was cut by 0 bases and J by 2 bases, with 7 bases left in between. Germline lookup yields CDR1 SGHRS and CDR2 YFSETQ. The CDR3 sequence: CASSLDRVTDTQYF. CDR3 DNA: TGCGCCAGCAGCTTGGACAGGGTCACAGATACGCAGTATTTT.

The chain combines TRBV10-1 with TRBJ2-2; weak D call: TRBD2 (5 bases). This CDR3 has 15 residues. Germline V lookup: CDR1 WNHNN, CDR2 SYGVQD (reference sequence). V was shortened by 0 bases and J by 6 bases, with 11 bases between the two germline ends. The CDR3 region has the DNA TGCGCCAGCAGTGAGTCAGGGCGGGTCGCCGGGGAGCTGTTTTTT. Its translation is CASSESGRVAGELFF.

The chain couples TRBV29-1 to TRBJ2-1, with TRBD2 matching 11 bases. Germline CDR1 reads SQVTM; CDR2 reads ANQGSEA. The CDR3 contains 14 residues. Trimming removed 6 bases from V and 9 bases from J; junction bases left unmatched: 10. The CDR3 region is CSVDLAGGPSEQFF. As DNA, the CDR3 is TGCAGCGTAGACTTAGCGGGAGGGCCATCTGAGCAGTTCTTC.

This chain's CDR3 is CASSFLFWSSGANVLTF. The CDR3 bases are TGTGCCAGCAGCTTCCTTTTTTGGAGCTCTGGGGCCAACGTCCTGACTTTC. The chain has TRBV5-6 and TRBJ2-6; the D is unclear. Trimming pared 2 bases from V and 0 bases from J, leaving 12 bases between. The V gene's germline CDR1 is SGHDT and CDR2 YYEEEE. The CDR3 length is 17 residues.

J is TRBJ1-5 and V is TRBV7-8, with 7 positions matching TRBD1. The V gene's germline CDR1 is SGHVS and CDR2 FQNEAQ. The CDR3 consists of 16 residues. V trimming: 4 bases; J trimming: 1 base; junction bases outside the gene matches: 7. The CDR3 sequence: CASSSEGAVSNQPQHF. The CDR3 DNA sequence: TGTGCCAGCAGCTCCGAGGGGGCTGTAAGCAATCAGCCCCAGCATTTT.

The chain uses TRBV7-4 and TRBJ2-7; D is unresolved. The germline V gene has CDR1 SGHVT and CDR2 SQSDAQ. Trimming cost V 8 bases and J 0 bases, with 23 bases left between them. This CDR3 is built from 17 residues. DNA of the CDR3: TGTGCCAGCCTGACCGGCACCCCCCCCCAGAGCTCCTACGAGCAGTACTTC. This sequence encodes CASLTGTPPQSSYEQYF.

This clone occurred once. Other DNA variants within this sample encode the same CDR3. The V call is TRBV5-1, the J call TRBJ2-3; D uncertain. The CDR3 runs 12 residues. Trimming cost V 0 bases and J 5 bases, with 4 bases left between them. CDR1 and CDR2 from the germline V gene are SGHRS and YFSETQ. The CDR3 region is CASSLGGDTQYF. The CDR3, as DNA: TGCGCCAGCAGCTTGGGCGGAGATACGCAGTATTTT.